The clone carrying this T cell receptor (beta chain) was observed a handful of times. Its antigen remains unknown. The sample belongs to a study of cytomegalovirus exposure and HLA in healthy donors. Study at large: There were 85 million or so unique TCRs (from HLA-typed donors) in an early data release.

PCR used 60 Vbeta primers and 13 Jbeta primers. Sequencing was performed with immunoSEQ multiplex PCR; in TCRdb, only in-frame clones are kept and a portion is missing. This sample has some 130,000 clones, with 60% to 80% found just once. Study-level points and caveats: Presence/absence analyses assumed roughly uniform sequencing depth across donors.

Trimming pared 6 bases from V and 0 bases from J, leaving 11 bases between. In germline, CDR1 is MNHNS, CDR2 SASEGT. The CDR3 is 14 amino acids. The specimen sequenced was PBMCs. This receptor was taken from a male donor in good health and CMV-seronegative. This rearrangement joins TRBV6-1 to TRBJ1-1; possible D gene TRBD1, 6 bases. The CDR3 region has the DNA TGTGCCAGCAGACAGGGAGTCATGAACACTGAAGCTTTCTTT. Translated: CASRQGVMNTEAFF.